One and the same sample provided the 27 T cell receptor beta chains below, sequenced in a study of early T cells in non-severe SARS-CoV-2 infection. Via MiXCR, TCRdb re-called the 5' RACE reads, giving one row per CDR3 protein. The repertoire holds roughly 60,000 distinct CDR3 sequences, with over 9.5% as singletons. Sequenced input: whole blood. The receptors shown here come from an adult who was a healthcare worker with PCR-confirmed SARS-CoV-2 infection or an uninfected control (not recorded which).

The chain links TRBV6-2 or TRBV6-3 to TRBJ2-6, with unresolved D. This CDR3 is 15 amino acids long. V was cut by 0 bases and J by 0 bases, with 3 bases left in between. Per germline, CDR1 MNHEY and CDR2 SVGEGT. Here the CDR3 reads CASSYSSSGANVLTF. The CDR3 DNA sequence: TGTGCCAGCAGTTACTCGAGCTCTGGGGCCAACGTCCTGACTTTC.

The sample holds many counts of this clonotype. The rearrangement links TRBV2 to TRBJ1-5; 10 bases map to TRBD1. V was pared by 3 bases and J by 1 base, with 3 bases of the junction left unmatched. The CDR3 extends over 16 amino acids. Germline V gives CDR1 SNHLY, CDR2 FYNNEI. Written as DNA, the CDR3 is TGTGCCAGCAGTGAGGGACAGGGGTCGAGCAATCAGCCCCAGCATTTT. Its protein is CASSEGQGSSNQPQHF.

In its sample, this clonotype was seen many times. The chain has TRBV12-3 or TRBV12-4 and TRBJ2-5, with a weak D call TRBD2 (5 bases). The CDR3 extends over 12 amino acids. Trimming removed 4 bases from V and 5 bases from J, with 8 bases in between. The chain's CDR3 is CASSWRVETQYF. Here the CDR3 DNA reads TGTGCCAGCAGTTGGCGGGTCGAGACCCAGTACTTC.

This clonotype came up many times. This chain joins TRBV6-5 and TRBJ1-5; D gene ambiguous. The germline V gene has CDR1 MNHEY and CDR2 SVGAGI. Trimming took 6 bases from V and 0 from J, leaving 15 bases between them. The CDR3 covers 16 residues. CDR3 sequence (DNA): TGTGCCAGCAGCTATCTTCGACCGACTAGCAATCAGCCCCAGCATTTT. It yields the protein CASSYLRPTSNQPQHF.

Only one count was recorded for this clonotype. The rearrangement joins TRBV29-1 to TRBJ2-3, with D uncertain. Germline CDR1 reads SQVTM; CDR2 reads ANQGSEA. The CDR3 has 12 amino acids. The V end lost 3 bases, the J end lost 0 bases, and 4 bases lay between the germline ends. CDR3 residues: CSVDLSTDTQYF. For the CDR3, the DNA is TGCAGCGTTGATCTCAGCACAGATACGCAGTATTTT.

The CDR3 nucleotides are TGTGCCACTTCAGACCCACAGGGGAACACTGAAGCTTTCTTT. It encodes CATSDPQGNTEAFF. The genes are TRBV6-6 and TRBJ1-1, with a tentative D call TRBD1 (6 bases). The CDR3 has 14 amino acids. V shed 10 bases and J shed 1 base, with 16 bases lying between them. Germline V gene data show CDR1 as MNHNY and CDR2 as SVGAGI (reference sequence).

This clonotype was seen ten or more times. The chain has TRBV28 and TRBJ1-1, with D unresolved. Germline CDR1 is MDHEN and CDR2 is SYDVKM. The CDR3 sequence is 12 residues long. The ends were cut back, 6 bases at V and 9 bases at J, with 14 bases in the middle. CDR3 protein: CASSLAGGKAFF. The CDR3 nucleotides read TGTGCCAGCAGCCTCGCCGGAGGGAAAGCTTTCTTT.

The CDR3 sequence: CASSLGTSGGRQFF. In DNA form, the CDR3 reads TGTGCCAGCAGCCTCGGGACTAGCGGGGGGAGGCAGTTCTTC. This chain uses TRBV11-2 with TRBJ2-1; TRBD2 matches at 15 bases. The CDR3 is 14 amino acids. Germline V gene lookup returns CDR1 SGHAT and CDR2 FQNNGV. V was clipped by 5 bases and J by 12 bases; unmatched bases: 5.

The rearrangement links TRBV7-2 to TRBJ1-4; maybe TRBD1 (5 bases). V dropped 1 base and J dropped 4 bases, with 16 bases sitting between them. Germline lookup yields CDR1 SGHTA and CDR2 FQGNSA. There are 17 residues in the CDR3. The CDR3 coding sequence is TGTGCCAGCAGCTTAGGTTACGGGACTGGAGATAATGAAAAACTGTTTTTT. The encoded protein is CASSLGYGTGDNEKLFF.

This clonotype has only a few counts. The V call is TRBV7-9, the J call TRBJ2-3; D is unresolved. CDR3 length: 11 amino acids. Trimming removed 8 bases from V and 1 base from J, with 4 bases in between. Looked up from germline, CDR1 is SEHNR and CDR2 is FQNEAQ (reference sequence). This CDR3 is CASGGTDTQYF. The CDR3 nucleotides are TGTGCCAGCGGGGGCACAGATACGCAGTATTTT.

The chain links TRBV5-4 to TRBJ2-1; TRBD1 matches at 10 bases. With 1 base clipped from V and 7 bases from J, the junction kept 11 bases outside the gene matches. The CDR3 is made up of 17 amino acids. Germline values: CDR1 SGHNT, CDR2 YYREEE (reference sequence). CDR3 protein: CASSLSVRQGALNEQFF. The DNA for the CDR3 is TGTGCCAGCAGCTTGTCTGTACGACAGGGGGCTTTAAATGAGCAGTTCTTC.

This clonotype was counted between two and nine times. The DNA of the CDR3 is TGTGCCACCAGTGACCCCGGACTAGAAAATGAGCAGTTCTTC. As protein: CATSDPGLENEQFF. V and J are TRBV24-1 and TRBJ2-1; 7 nucleotides match TRBD2. There are 14 residues in the CDR3. The germline gives CDR1 KGHDR, CDR2 SFDVKD. The J segment lost 7 bases and the V segment lost 4 bases, leaving 6 bases of the junction unmatched.

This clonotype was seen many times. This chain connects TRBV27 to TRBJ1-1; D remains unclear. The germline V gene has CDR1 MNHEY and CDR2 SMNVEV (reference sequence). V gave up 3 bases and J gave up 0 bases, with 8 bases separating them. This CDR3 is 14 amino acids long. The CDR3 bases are TGTGCCAGCAGTTTCCTGGGAGTGAACACTGAAGCTTTCTTT. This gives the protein CASSFLGVNTEAFF.

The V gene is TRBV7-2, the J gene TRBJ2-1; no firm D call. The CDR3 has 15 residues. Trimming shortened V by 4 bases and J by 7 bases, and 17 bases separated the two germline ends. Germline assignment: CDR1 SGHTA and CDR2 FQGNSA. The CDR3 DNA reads TGTGCCAGCAGCTCTCGAAGTCAGAGTAGGAATGAGCAGTTCTTC. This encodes CASSSRSQSRNEQFF.

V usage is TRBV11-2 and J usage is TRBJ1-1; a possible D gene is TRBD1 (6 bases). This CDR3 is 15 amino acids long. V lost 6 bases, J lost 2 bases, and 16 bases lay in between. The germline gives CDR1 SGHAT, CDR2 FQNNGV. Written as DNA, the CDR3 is TGTGCCAGCAGGAGGGACTGGGACACCAACACTGAAGCTTTCTTT. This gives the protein CASRRDWDTNTEAFF.

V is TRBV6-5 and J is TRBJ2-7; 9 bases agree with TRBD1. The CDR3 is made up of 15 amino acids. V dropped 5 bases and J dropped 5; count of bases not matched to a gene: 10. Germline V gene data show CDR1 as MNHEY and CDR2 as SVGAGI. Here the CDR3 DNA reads TGTGCCAGCAGTATAAACTGGGACAGGGTAAACGAGCAGTACTTC. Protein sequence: CASSINWDRVNEQYF.

CDR3 nucleotides: TGCGCCAGCAGTTTGACAGAGGGCGAAAAACTGTTTTTT. It specifies CASSLTEGEKLFF. This chain connects TRBV5-1 to TRBJ1-4; D might be TRBD1 (5 bases). This CDR3 has 13 amino acids. The V gene lost 5 bases and the J gene lost 8 bases, with 13 bases spanning the gap. The germline V gene has CDR1 SGHRS and CDR2 YFSETQ.

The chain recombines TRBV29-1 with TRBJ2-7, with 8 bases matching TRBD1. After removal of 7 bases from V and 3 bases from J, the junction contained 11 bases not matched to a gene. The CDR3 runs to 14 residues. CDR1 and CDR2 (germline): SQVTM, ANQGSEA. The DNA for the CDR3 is TGCAGCGCAAGGACAGGGTCCCTACTCTACGAGCAGTACTTC. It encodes CSARTGSLLYEQYF.

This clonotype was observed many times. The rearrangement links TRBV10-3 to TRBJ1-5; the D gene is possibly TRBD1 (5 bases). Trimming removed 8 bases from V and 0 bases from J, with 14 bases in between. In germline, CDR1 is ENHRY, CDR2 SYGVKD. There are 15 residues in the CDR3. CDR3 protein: CAIGAGPNSNQPQHF. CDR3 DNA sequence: TGTGCCATCGGGGCGGGCCCGAATAGCAATCAGCCCCAGCATTTT.

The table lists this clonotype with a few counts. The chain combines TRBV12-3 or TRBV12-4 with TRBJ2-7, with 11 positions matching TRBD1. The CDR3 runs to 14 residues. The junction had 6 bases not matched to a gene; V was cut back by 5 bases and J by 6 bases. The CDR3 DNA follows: TGTGCCAGCAGTCCTGGACAGGGGGCACGCGAGCAGTACTTC. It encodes CASSPGQGAREQYF.

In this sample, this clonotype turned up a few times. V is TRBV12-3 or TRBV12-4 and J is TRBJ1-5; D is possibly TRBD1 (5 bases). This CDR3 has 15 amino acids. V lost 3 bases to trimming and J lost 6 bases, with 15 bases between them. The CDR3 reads CASSLTRVYAQPQHF. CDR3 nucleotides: TGTGCCAGCAGTTTGACCAGGGTTTATGCTCAGCCCCAGCATTTT.

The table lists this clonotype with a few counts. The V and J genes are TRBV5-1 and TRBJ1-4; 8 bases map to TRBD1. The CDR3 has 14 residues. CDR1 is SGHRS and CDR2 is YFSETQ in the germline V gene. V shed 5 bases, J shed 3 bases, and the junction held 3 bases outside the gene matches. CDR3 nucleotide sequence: TGCGCCAGCAGTACAGGGGGATCTAATGAAAAACTGTTTTTT. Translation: CASSTGGSNEKLFF. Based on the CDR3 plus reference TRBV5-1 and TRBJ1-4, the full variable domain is KAGVTQTPRYLIKTRGQQVTLSCSPISGHRSVSWYQQTPGQGLQFLFEYFSETQRNKGNFPGRFSGRQFSNSRSEMNVSTLELGDSALYLCASSTGGSNEKLFFGSGTQLSVL.

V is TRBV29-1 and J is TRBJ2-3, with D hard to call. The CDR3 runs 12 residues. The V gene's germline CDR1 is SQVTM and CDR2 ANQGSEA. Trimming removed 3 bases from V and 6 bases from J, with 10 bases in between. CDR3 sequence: CSVDPGVDTQYF. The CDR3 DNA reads TGCAGCGTTGACCCGGGCGTGGATACGCAGTATTTT.

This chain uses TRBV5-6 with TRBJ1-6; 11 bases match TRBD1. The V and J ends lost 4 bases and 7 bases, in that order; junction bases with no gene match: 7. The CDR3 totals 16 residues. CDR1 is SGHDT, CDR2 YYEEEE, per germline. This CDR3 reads CASSGDRGRRNSPLHF. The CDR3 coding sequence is TGTGCCAGCAGCGGGGACAGGGGGAGAAGAAATTCACCCCTCCACTTT. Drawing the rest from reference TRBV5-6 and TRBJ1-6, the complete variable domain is DAGVTQSPTHLIKTRGQQVTLRCSPKSGHDTVSWYQQALGQGPQFIFQYYEEEERQRGNFPDRFSGHQFPNYSSELNVNALLLGDSALYLCASSGDRGRRNSPLHFGNGTRLTVT.

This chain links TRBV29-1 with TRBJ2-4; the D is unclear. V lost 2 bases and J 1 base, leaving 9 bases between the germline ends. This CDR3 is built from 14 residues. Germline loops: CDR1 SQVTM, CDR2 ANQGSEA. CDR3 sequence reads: CSVELMSAKNIQYF. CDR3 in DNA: TGCAGCGTTGAACTTATGTCGGCCAAAAACATTCAGTACTTC.

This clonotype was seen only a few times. The DNA for the CDR3 is TGCAGCGTTGAAGACAATAACTCTGGAAACACCATATATTTT. Translating it yields CSVEDNNSGNTIYF. The J gene is TRBJ1-3, the V gene TRBV29-1; D ambiguous. Germline V lookup: CDR1 SQVTM, CDR2 ANQGSEA. V lost 0 bases and J lost 0, with 6 bases in between. The CDR3 runs 14 residues.

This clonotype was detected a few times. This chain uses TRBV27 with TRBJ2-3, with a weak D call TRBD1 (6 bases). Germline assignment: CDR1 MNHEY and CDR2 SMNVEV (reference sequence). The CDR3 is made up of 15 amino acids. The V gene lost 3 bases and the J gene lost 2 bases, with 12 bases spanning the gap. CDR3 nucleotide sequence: TGTGCCAGCAGTTTGTCAGGGGTTCCCACAGATACGCAGTATTTT. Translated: CASSLSGVPTDTQYF.